A selection of T cell receptor beta chains follows, all from one sample in a study of CD8 T cells in ankylosing spondylitis. In TCRdb, the 5' RACE reads were re-called with MiXCR into one record per CDR3 protein. The sample gives under 150,000 distinct CDR3 sequences, 8% to 9% of which show up once; about 7.3% is in the top ten. The sample comprised synovial fluid, either unsorted or a sorted T cell fraction (not recorded which). The receptor set was obtained from a male donor with ankylosing spondylitis. CDR3s include the opening cysteine and the closing phenylalanine or tryptophan. A D gene is named only where the DNA matches it firmly. Only part of the rows carry a size: once, few, many, or a class if the clone is expanded.

>TRBV4-1|many|.|TRBJ2-7
CASSFGQIYEQYF
TGCGCCAGCAGCTTTGGACAGATCTACGAGCAGTACTTC
>TRBV29-1|few|.|TRBJ2-2
CSSRGDTGELFF
TGCAGTTCCAGGGGGGACACCGGGGAGCTGTTTTTT
>TRBV6-1|.|.|TRBJ1-5
CASSPSRVVNQPQHF
TGTGCCAGCAGTCCTAGCAGGGTAGTGAATCAGCCCCAGCATTTT
>TRBV6-5|many|.|TRBJ1-1
CASSRWGTEAFF
TGTGCCAGCAGTAGATGGGGTACTGAAGCTTTCTTT
>TRBV12-3/TRBV12-4|few|TRBD2|TRBJ2-1
CASSSPRGLAGTSYNEQFF
TGTGCCAGCAGTTCTCCCCGAGGACTAGCGGGGACCTCCTACAATGAGCAGTTCTTC
>TRBV7-2|many|.|TRBJ1-2
CASSSLAAGGYTF
TGTGCCAGCAGCTCTTTGGCTGCGGGAGGCTACACCTTC
>TRBV18|.|.|TRBJ2-3
CASCGQALDTQYF
TGTGCCAGCTGTGGTCAAGCCCTAGATACGCAGTATTTT
>TRBV7-6|many|.|TRBJ2-1
CASSFYRNEQFF
TGTGCCAGCAGCTTTTACCGGAATGAGCAGTTCTTC
>TRBV11-2|many|.|TRBJ1-2
CASSLVEQGYGYTF
TGTGCCAGCAGCTTAGTCGAACAGGGCTATGGCTACACCTTC
>TRBV5-5|.|.|TRBJ1-2
CASSLPKPNGYTF
TGTGCCAGCAGCTTACCTAAGCCCAATGGCTACACCTTC
>TRBV3-1|many|.|TRBJ2-1
CASSQVINEQFF
TGTGCCAGCAGCCAAGTAATCAATGAGCAGTTCTTC
>TRBV19|.|TRBD2|TRBJ2-2
CASRTSGTIGELFF
TGTGCCAGTAGGACTAGCGGGACAATCGGGGAGCTGTTTTTT
>TRBV6-2/TRBV6-3|few|.|TRBJ2-5
CASSYWIGFQETQYF
TGTGCCAGCAGTTACTGGATCGGGTTCCAAGAGACCCAGTACTTC
>TRBV7-6|.|.|TRBJ1-3
CASSTTGGNTIYF
TGTGCCAGCAGCACGACAGGTGGAAACACCATATATTTT
>TRBV2|few|.|TRBJ2-2
CASSITGDSALFF
TGTGCCAGCAGTATCACGGGTGACTCGGCGCTGTTTTTT
>TRBV20-1|many|TRBD2|TRBJ2-3
CSAIPAGDTDTQYF
TGCAGTGCTATACCAGCGGGGGACACAGATACGCAGTATTTT
>TRBV10-3|many|TRBD2|TRBJ2-1
CAISGDSGGAGEQFF
TGTGCCATCAGTGGAGATAGCGGGGGGGCTGGTGAGCAGTTCTTC
>TRBV9|few|.|TRBJ1-3
CASSLTTGSSGNTIYF
TGTGCCAGCAGCTTGACTACAGGGAGCTCTGGAAACACCATATATTTT
>TRBV12-3/TRBV12-4|few|.|TRBJ2-1
CASSLFLVGEQFF
TGTGCCAGCAGTTTATTTCTAGTAGGTGAGCAGTTCTTC
>TRBV28|many|.|TRBJ1-5
CASSQKYPGQPQHF
TGTGCCAGCAGTCAGAAATATCCGGGGCAGCCCCAGCATTTT
>TRBV2|few|.|TRBJ2-5
CASTEQETQYF
TGTGCCAGCACGGAACAAGAGACCCAGTACTTC
>TRBV28|.|TRBD2|TRBJ2-1
CASSLFSYLLAGNNEQFF
TGTGCCAGCAGTTTATTCTCTTATTTGTTAGCGGGCAACAATGAGCAGTTCTTC
>TRBV27|few|.|TRBJ2-7
CASSLSFGYEQYF
TGTGCCAGCAGTTTATCGTTCGGCTACGAGCAGTACTTC
>TRBV6-2/TRBV6-3|once|TRBD1|TRBJ2-7
CASSRGQGISYEQYF
TGTGCCAGCAGCCGCGGACAGGGAATTTCCTACGAGCAGTACTTC
>TRBV7-3|many|.|TRBJ1-1
CASSLGSMTEAFF
TGTGCCAGCAGCTTAGGATCTATGACTGAAGCTTTCTTT
>TRBV7-9|.|.|TRBJ2-7
CASSLGWKYYEQYF
TGTGCCAGCAGCTTAGGTTGGAAATACTACGAGCAGTACTTC
>TRBV4-2|few|.|TRBJ2-5
CASSQDLKTQYF
TGTGCCAGCAGCCAAGATCTTAAGACCCAGTACTTC
>TRBV28|few|TRBD1|TRBJ2-7
CASSPGTGVEEQYF
TGTGCCAGCAGCCCCGGGACAGGCGTCGAAGAGCAGTACTTC
>TRBV20-1|few|.|TRBJ1-5
CSALPGGNQPQHF
TGCAGTGCTCTCCCGGGGGGGAATCAGCCCCAGCATTTT
>TRBV20-1|many|.|TRBJ1-1
CSVPGRGGLNTEAFF
TGCAGTGTTCCCGGAAGGGGAGGGCTGAACACTGAAGCTTTCTTT
>TRBV9|many|.|TRBJ2-7
CASSPGTFTYEQYF
TGTGCCAGCAGCCCCGGGACTTTCACCTACGAGCAGTACTTC
>TRBV29-1|many|.|TRBJ1-2
CSAEPNYGYTF
TGCAGCGCCGAACCTAACTATGGCTACACCTTC
>TRBV28|many|TRBD1|TRBJ2-1
CASSAHRGYKEQFF
TGTGCCAGCAGTGCTCACAGGGGGTACAAAGAGCAGTTCTTC
>TRBV7-2|few|TRBD2|TRBJ2-7
CASSPSGAGGYEQYF
TGTGCCAGCAGCCCCTCGGGGGCGGGAGGCTACGAGCAGTACTTC
>TRBV7-2|.|.|TRBJ1-5
CASSFLGGGQPQHF
TGTGCCAGCAGCTTTTTGGGGGGCGGGCAGCCCCAGCATTTT
>TRBV7-2|few|TRBD1|TRBJ2-1
CASSANTGTGGNEQFF
TGTGCCAGCAGCGCCAACACCGGGACAGGGGGAAATGAGCAGTTCTTC
>TRBV5-5|many|.|TRBJ1-6
CASSPSVVVSPLHF
TGTGCCAGCAGCCCCTCGGTCGTGGTTTCACCCCTCCACTTT
>TRBV29-1|few|.|TRBJ2-7
CSVGKGLDYEQYF
TGCAGCGTTGGGAAGGGGCTGGACTACGAGCAGTACTTC
>TRBV20-1|many|.|TRBJ1-1
CSVDGAKGTEAFF
TGCAGTGTAGACGGGGCGAAGGGCACTGAAGCTTTCTTT
>TRBV20-1|few|TRBD2|TRBJ2-3
CSARDERGIDTQYF
TGCAGTGCTAGAGATGAGCGGGGCATTGACACGCAGTATTTT
>TRBV2|many|.|TRBJ2-7
CASSAPGPYEQYF
TGTGCCAGCAGTGCCCCGGGTCCGTACGAGCAGTACTTC
>TRBV5-1|.|TRBD2|TRBJ2-1
CASSPAGAGVGNEQFF
TGCGCCAGCAGCCCGGCCGGGGCGGGAGTGGGGAATGAGCAGTTCTTC
>TRBV20-1|many|TRBD2|TRBJ2-3
CSARVGASGRAAGDTQYF
TGCAGTGCTAGAGTGGGCGCTAGCGGGAGGGCCGCAGGAGATACGCAGTATTTT
>TRBV12-3/TRBV12-4|many|.|TRBJ1-1
CASSLAPQDEAFF
TGTGCCAGCAGTTTAGCGCCCCAGGATGAAGCTTTCTTT
>TRBV7-2|few|TRBD1|TRBJ2-2
CASTLTGTGYTGELFF
TGTGCCAGCACCCTAACCGGGACAGGATACACCGGGGAGCTGTTTTTT
>TRBV7-8|many|.|TRBJ2-7
CASSLMRDHSYEQYF
TGTGCCAGCAGCTTAATGCGGGACCACTCCTACGAGCAGTACTTC
>TRBV2|many|TRBD1|TRBJ2-1
CASRRDSYNEQFF
TGTGCCAGCAGACGGGACAGTTACAATGAGCAGTTCTTC
>TRBV20-1|few|.|TRBJ2-7
CSARDSGGTGAYEQYF
TGCAGTGCTAGAGATAGTGGCGGCACGGGGGCGTACGAGCAGTACTTC
>TRBV11-2|many|.|TRBJ2-7
CASSAGPFWYEQYF
TGTGCCAGCAGCGCGGGCCCCTTCTGGTACGAGCAGTACTTC
>TRBV20-1|.|.|TRBJ2-1
CSAREEQFF
TGCAGTGCTAGAGAAGAGCAGTTCTTC
>TRBV5-6|many|.|TRBJ2-7
CASSLDIAPYEQYF
TGTGCCAGCAGCTTGGACATAGCCCCCTACGAGCAGTACTTC
>TRBV9|.|.|TRBJ2-7
CASSPRGGYYEQYF
TGTGCCAGCAGCCCCCGGGGAGGATACTACGAGCAGTACTTC
>TRBV7-9|many|TRBD2|TRBJ2-5
CASSSSREQETQYF
TGTGCCAGCAGCTCCTCGCGGGAGCAAGAGACCCAGTACTTC
>TRBV20-1|many|TRBD2|TRBJ2-7
CSASGLAGVGEQYF
TGCAGTGCGTCCGGACTAGCGGGAGTAGGCGAGCAGTACTTC
>TRBV6-2/TRBV6-3|few|.|TRBJ1-1
CASSYKDSEAFF
TGTGCCAGCAGTTACAAGGACTCTGAAGCTTTCTTT
>TRBV7-2|many|TRBD1|TRBJ2-2
CASSSRDRRFSGELFF
TGTGCCAGCAGCTCTCGGGACAGGCGATTTTCCGGGGAGCTGTTTTTT
>TRBV7-2|once|.|TRBJ2-7
CASSLYLEQYF
TGTGCCAGCAGCTTATACCTCGAGCAGTACTTC
>TRBV4-2|many|.|TRBJ2-2
CASSPSFFLDTGELFF
TGTGCCAGCAGCCCGTCGTTTTTTCTGGACACCGGGGAGCTGTTTTTT
>TRBV5-4|.|TRBD2|TRBJ2-3
CASRRTSGGTDTQYF
TGTGCCAGCAGACGCACTAGCGGGGGGACAGATACGCAGTATTTT
>TRBV4-2|.|.|TRBJ2-4
CASSPFARRGNIQYF
TGTGCCAGCAGCCCATTCGCGCGTCGGGGAAACATTCAGTACTTC